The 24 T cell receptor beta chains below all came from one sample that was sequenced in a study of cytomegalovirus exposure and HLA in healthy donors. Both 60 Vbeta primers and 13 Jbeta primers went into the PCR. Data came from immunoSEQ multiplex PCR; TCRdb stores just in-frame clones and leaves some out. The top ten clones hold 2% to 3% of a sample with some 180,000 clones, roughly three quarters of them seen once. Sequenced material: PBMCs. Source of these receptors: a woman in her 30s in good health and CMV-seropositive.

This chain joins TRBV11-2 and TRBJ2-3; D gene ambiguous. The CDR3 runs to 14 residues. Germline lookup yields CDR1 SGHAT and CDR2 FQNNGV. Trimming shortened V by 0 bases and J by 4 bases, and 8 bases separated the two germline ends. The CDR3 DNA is TGTGCCAGCAGCTTAGATCCGTTCCCAGATACGCAGTATTTT. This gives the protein CASSLDPFPDTQYF.

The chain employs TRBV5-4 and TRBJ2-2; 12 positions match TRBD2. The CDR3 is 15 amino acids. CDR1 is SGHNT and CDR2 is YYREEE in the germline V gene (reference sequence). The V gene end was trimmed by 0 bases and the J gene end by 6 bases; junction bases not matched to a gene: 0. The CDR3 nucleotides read TGTGCCAGCAGCTTGGGACTAGCGGGGGCCGGGGAGCTGTTTTTT. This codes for CASSLGLAGAGELFF.

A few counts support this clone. CDR3 residues: CASTAGYLNTEAFF. The CDR3 DNA reads TGTGCCAGCACCGCAGGGTACTTGAACACTGAAGCTTTCTTT. The V and J genes are TRBV6-1 and TRBJ1-1, with D maybe TRBD1 (5 bases). There are 14 residues in the CDR3. V was shortened by 7 bases and J by 0 bases, with 12 bases between the two germline ends. Germline V gives CDR1 MNHNS, CDR2 SASEGT.

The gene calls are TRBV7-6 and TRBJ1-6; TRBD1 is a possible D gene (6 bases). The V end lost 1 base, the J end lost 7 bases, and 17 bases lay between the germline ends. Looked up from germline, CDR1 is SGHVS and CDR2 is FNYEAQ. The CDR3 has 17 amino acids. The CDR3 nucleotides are TGTGCCAGCAGCTTAGTACAGGGCGGGCTGAGGAATTCACCCCTCCACTTT. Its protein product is CASSLVQGGLRNSPLHF.

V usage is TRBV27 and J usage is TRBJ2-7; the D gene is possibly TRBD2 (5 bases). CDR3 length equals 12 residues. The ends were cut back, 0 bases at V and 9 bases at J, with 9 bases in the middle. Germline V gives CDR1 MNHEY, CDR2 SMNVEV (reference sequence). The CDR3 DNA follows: TGTGCCAGCAGTTTATCGGGGAGAGGGCAGTACTTC. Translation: CASSLSGRGQYF.

CDR3 nucleotide sequence: TGTGCCAGCAGTGAACTCCCCTCGGGGGGCGGATCACCCCTCCACTTT. Its translation: CASSELPSGGGSPLHF. The chain employs TRBV25-1 and TRBJ1-6; possible D gene TRBD1, 6 bases. V gave up 2 bases and J gave up 10 bases, with 18 bases separating them. This CDR3 comprises 16 residues. The germline V gene has CDR1 MGHDK and CDR2 SYGVNS.

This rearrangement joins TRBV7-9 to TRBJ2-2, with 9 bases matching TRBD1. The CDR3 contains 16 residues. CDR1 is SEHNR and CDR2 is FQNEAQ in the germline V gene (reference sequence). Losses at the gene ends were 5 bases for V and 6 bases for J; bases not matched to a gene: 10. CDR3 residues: CASSRPDRGFSGELFF. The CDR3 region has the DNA TGTGCCAGCAGCCGACCGGACAGGGGATTTTCCGGGGAGCTGTTTTTT.

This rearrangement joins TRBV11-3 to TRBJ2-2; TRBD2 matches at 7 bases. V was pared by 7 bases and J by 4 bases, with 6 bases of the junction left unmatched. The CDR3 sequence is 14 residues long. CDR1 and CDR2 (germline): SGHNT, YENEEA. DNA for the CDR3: TGTGCCAGCACCATAGTAGCGGGCACCGGGGAGCTGTTTTTT. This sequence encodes CASTIVAGTGELFF.

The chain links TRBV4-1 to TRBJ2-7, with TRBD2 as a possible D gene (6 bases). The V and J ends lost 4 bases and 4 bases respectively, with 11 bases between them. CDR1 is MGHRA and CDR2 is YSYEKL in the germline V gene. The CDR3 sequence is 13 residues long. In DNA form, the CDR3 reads TGCGCCAGCAGCCCGCAGCTAGCGTACGAGCAGTACTTC. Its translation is CASSPQLAYEQYF.

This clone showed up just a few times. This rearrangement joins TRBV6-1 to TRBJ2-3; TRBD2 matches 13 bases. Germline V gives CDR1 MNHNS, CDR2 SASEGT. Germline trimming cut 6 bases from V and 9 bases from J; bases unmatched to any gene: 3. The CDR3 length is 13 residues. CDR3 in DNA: TGTGCCAGCAGGGGACTAGCGGGGAGCACGCAGTATTTT. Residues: CASRGLAGSTQYF.

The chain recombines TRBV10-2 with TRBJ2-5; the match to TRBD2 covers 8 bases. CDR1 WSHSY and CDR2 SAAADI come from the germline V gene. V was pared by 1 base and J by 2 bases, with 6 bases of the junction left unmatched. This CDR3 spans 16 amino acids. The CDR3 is CASSELRGAVQETQYF. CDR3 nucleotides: TGCGCCAGCAGTGAGTTGCGGGGGGCTGTTCAAGAGACCCAGTACTTC.

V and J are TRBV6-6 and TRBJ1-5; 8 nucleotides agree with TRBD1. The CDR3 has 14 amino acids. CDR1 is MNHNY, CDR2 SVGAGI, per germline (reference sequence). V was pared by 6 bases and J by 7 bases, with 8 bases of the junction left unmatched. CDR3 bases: TGTGCCAGCAGACCCCAGGGGGCTGGGCAGCCCCAGCATTTT. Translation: CASRPQGAGQPQHF.

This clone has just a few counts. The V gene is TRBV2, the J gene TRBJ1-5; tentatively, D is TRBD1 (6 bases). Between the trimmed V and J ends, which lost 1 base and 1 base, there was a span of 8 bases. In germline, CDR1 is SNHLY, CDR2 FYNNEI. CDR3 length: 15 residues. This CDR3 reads CASSEVRGSNQPQHF. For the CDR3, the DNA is TGTGCCAGCAGTGAAGTGAGGGGGAGCAATCAGCCCCAGCATTTT.

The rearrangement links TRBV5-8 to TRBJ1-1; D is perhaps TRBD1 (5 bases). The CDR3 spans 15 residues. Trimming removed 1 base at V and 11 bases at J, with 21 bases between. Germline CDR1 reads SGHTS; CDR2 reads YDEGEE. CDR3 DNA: TGTGCCAGCAGCTTGTCACGACCCGACAGAAGCCAGGCTTTCTTT. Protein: CASSLSRPDRSQAFF.

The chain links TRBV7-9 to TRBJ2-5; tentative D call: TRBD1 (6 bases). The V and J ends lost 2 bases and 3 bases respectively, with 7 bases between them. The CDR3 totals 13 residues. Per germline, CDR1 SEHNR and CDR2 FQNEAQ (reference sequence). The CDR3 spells CASSLNREETQYF. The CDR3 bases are TGTGCCAGCAGCTTAAACAGGGAAGAGACCCAGTACTTC.

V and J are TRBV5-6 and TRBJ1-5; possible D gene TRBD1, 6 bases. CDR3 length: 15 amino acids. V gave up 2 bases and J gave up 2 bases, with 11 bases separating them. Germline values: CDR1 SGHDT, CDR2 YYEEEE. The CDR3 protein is CASSFQGWGNQPQHF. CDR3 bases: TGTGCCAGCAGCTTTCAGGGGTGGGGCAATCAGCCCCAGCATTTT. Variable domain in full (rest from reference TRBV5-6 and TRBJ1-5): DAGVTQSPTHLIKTRGQQVTLRCSPKSGHDTVSWYQQALGQGPQFIFQYYEEEERQRGNFPDRFSGHQFPNYSSELNVNALLLGDSALYLCASSFQGWGNQPQHFGDGTRLSIL.

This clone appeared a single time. CDR3 in DNA: TGTGCCAGCAGCAAAGATAAGGGGGCCTGGGGCTACACCTTC. Translated, it gives CASSKDKGAWGYTF. V is TRBV21-1 and J is TRBJ1-2; the D call TRBD1 from the table was never checked on the DNA. TRBV21-1 is noted as a pseudogene. The CDR3 has 14 amino acids.

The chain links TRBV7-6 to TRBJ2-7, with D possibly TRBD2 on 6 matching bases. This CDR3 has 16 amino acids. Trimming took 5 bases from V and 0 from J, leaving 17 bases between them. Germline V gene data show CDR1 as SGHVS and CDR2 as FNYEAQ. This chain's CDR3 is CASSRGDFSSSYEQYF. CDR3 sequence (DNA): TGTGCCAGCAGCCGAGGGGACTTCTCGAGCTCCTACGAGCAGTACTTC.

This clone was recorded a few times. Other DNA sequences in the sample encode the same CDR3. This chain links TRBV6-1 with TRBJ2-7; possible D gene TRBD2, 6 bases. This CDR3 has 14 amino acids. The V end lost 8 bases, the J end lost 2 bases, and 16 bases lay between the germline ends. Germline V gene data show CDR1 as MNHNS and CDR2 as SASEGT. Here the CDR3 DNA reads TGTGCCAGCTCGGGGGAAGGGCCGACCTACGAGCAGTACTTC. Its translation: CASSGEGPTYEQYF.

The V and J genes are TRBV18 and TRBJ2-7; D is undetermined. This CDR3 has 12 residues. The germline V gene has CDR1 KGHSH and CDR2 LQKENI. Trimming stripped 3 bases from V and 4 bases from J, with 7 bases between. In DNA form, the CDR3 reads TGTGCCAGCTCACCGAGAAGTTACGAGCAGTACTTC. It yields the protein CASSPRSYEQYF. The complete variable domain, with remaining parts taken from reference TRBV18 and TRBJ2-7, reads NAGVMQNPRHLVRRRGQEARLRCSPMKGHSHVYWYRQLPEEGLKFMVYLQKENIIDESGMPKERFSAEFPKEGPSILRIQQVVRGDSAAYFCASSPRSYEQYFGPGTRLTVT.

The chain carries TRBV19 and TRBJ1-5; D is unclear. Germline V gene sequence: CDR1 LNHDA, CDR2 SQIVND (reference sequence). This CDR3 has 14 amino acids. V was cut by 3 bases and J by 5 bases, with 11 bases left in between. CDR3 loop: CASSIMGRYQPQHF. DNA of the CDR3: TGTGCCAGTAGTATTATGGGGAGATATCAGCCCCAGCATTTT.

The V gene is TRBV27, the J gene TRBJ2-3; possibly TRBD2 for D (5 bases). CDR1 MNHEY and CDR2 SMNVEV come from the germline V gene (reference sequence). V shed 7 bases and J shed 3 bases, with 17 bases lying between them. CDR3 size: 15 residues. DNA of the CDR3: TGTGCCAGCACCCACATATCCGGAGGTACAGATACGCAGTATTTT. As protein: CASTHISGGTDTQYF.

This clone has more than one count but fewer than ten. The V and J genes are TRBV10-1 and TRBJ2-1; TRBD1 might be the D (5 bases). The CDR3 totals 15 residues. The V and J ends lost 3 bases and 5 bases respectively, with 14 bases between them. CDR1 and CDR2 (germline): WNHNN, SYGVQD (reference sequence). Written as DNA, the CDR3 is TGCGCCAGCAGTGATTACTTTGGGGCGAACAATGAGCAGTTCTTC. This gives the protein CASSDYFGANNEQFF.

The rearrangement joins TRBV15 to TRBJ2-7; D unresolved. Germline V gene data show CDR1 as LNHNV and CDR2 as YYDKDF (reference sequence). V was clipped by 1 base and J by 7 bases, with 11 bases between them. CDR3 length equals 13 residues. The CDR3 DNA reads TGTGCCACCAGCAGAGGAACCGGCAGGGAGCAGTACTTC. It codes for CATSRGTGREQYF. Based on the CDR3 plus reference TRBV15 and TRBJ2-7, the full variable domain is DAMVIQNPRYQVTQFGKPVTLSCSQTLNHNVMYWYQQKSSQAPKLLFHYYDKDFNNEADTPDNFQSRRPNTSFCFLDIRSPGLGDTAMYLCATSRGTGREQYFGPGTRLTVT.